Presented here are 5 T cell receptor beta chains from one specimen sequenced in a study of blood T cell repertoires in COVID-19. Profiling relied on immunoSEQ multiplex PCR, and the TCRdb table lists in-frame clones only, not all of them. The sample consists of roughly 240,000 clones, approximately 90% of them appearing once. Sequencing used peripheral blood. Receptors were obtained from a man younger than 35 with active or convalescent COVID-19.

This sequence joins TRBV10-2 and TRBJ2-2; a weak D match, TRBD1 (6 bases). The length of the CDR3 is 15 residues. The V gene lost 7 bases and the J gene lost 0 bases, with 12 bases spanning the gap. CDR1 WSHSY and CDR2 SAAADI come from the germline V gene. CDR3 region: CASIPGQTNTGELFF. The CDR3 bases are TGCGCCAGCATCCCCGGACAGACGAACACCGGGGAGCTGTTTTTT.

The chain couples TRBV19 to TRBJ1-5, with D unresolved. Germline loops: CDR1 LNHDA, CDR2 SQIVND (reference sequence). The germline V and J ends were trimmed by 3 bases and 5 bases, with 8 bases remaining between them. The CDR3 is made up of 13 amino acids. This CDR3 is CASSIWEDQPQHF. The CDR3 nucleotides read TGTGCCAGTAGTATCTGGGAGGATCAGCCCCAGCATTTT.

Of note for this clone: Different DNA sequences within this sample yield the same CDR3. This rearrangement joins TRBV24-1 to TRBJ1-5; D not resolved. Germline CDR1 and CDR2: KGHDR and SFDVKD. CDR3 length: 12 residues. V was shortened by 4 bases and J by 4 bases, with 4 bases between the two germline ends. CDR3 coding DNA: TGTGCCACCAGTGACAATAATCAGCCCCAGCATTTT. It specifies CATSDNNQPQHF.

This chain joins TRBV6-5 and TRBJ2-7; 8 bases agree with TRBD2. Per germline, CDR1 MNHEY and CDR2 SVGAGI. This CDR3 comprises 15 residues. Trimming removed 4 bases from V and 0 bases from J; junction bases left unmatched: 5. CDR3 DNA: TGTGCCAGCAGTTTACGGACTAGCACCTCCTACGAGCAGTACTTC. Its translation is CASSLRTSTSYEQYF.

In its sample, this clone was seen once. The chain couples TRBV21-1 to TRBJ2-1; the D call in the table, TRBD2, was not verified against the DNA. TRBV21-1 is a pseudogene locus. CDR3 length: 18 residues. The CDR3 sequence is CASTGLAGALGAYNEQFF. In DNA form, the CDR3 reads TGTGCCAGCACCGGACTAGCGGGAGCTCTTGGCGCCTACAATGAGCAGTTCTTC.